This TCR beta chain appears in the sequencing data of a study of T cell responses to AZD1222 COVID-19 vaccine. Background on the study: Timing groups of about 4 and about 12 weeks for second doses were pooled.

The method was immunoSEQ multiplex PCR; TCRdb's version includes in-frame clones alone and lacks a portion of them. The sample consists of approximately 94,000 clones, about nine tenths of them appearing once. As regards this clone: The target antigen is unknown.

Study results and limitations: The study reported that nearly half of spike-specific TCRs target unmutated variant regions.

The CDR3 consists of 15 residues. Trimming stripped 3 bases from V and 6 bases from J, with 18 bases between. Germline V gene data show CDR1 as SNHLY and CDR2 as FYNNEI. The chain employs TRBV2 and TRBJ2-7; D is unclear. The sample consisted of peripheral blood, taken on day 0 of AZD1222 vaccination. The clonotype was recovered from an adult in good health. CDR3 bases: TGTGCCAGCAGTGAGCTGGGTATAGGGCCAAGCGAGCAGTACTTC. As protein: CASSELGIGPSEQYF.